These 27 T cell receptor beta chains were sequenced from one sample in a study of shared clonotypes between healthy human individuals. Clones were sequenced by immunoSEQ multiplex PCR, and TCRdb holds only the in-frame ones, with some missing. The data show around 2.3 million clones, with approximately 94% seen just once and approximately 0.13% held by the top ten. Sequencing was carried out using naive CD4+ T cells sorted from blood. Regarding subset: CD45RA+ positively selected. These receptors were obtained from a man aged 18 to 29 in good health.

The chain joins TRBV18 to TRBJ1-5; no clear D. V lost 0 bases to trimming and J lost 3 bases, with 12 bases between them. The CDR3 contains 16 residues. Germline V gives CDR1 KGHSH, CDR2 LQKENI. The CDR3 reads CASSPPVPGFNQPQHF. The CDR3 coding sequence is TGTGCCAGCTCACCACCGGTTCCAGGATTCAATCAGCCCCAGCATTTT. The full variable domain, rest sourced from reference TRBV18 and TRBJ1-5, is NAGVMQNPRHLVRRRGQEARLRCSPMKGHSHVYWYRQLPEEGLKFMVYLQKENIIDESGMPKERFSAEFPKEGPSILRIQQVVRGDSAAYFCASSPPVPGFNQPQHFGDGTRLSIL.

The rearrangement uses TRBV2 and TRBJ1-3; 7 bases are a match to TRBD1. The CDR3 is 14 residues long. CDR1 is SNHLY, CDR2 FYNNEI, per germline. V shed 5 bases, J shed 4 bases, and the junction held 5 bases outside the gene matches. The CDR3 DNA reads TGTGCCAGCAGTACAGGGGCTGGCGGAAACACCATATATTTT. Protein: CASSTGAGGNTIYF.

This chain's CDR3 is CASSQMKETEAFF. DNA for the CDR3: TGTGCCAGCTCACAGATGAAGGAGACTGAAGCTTTCTTT. The rearrangement uses TRBV18 and TRBJ1-1; D gene uncertain. The V end lost 4 bases, the J end lost 5 bases, and 11 bases lay between the germline ends. Germline V gene data show CDR1 as KGHSH and CDR2 as LQKENI. The CDR3 contains 13 residues.

A single count supports this clone. The rearrangement uses TRBV18 and TRBJ2-3, with D uncertain. This CDR3 is 16 amino acids long. Trimming cost V 5 bases and J 0 bases, with 15 bases left between them. The germline gives CDR1 KGHSH, CDR2 LQKENI. The CDR3 sequence: CASSSSSRSSTDTQYF. The CDR3 bases are TGTGCCAGCTCAAGTTCGTCCAGGTCTAGCACAGATACGCAGTATTTT.

This chain uses TRBV28 with TRBJ1-1; 10 nucleotides match TRBD1. CDR1 is MDHEN and CDR2 is SYDVKM in the germline V gene. The CDR3 has 17 residues. V shed 5 bases, J shed 10 bases, and the junction held 19 bases outside the gene matches. As DNA, the CDR3 is TGTGCCAGCAGTCACTTTATAACGACAGGGGGCGGTGGTACAGCTTTCTTT. This translates into CASSHFITTGGGGTAFF.

This chain links TRBV7-3 with TRBJ2-5; TRBD1 aligns across 9 bases. CDR3 size: 13 residues. V shed 5 bases, J shed 4 bases, and the junction held 2 bases outside the gene matches. Germline V gives CDR1 SGHTA, CDR2 FQGTGA. CDR3 sequence: CASSRQGGETQYF. The CDR3 nucleotides are TGTGCCAGCAGCCGACAGGGGGGAGAGACCCAGTACTTC.

The chain couples TRBV29-1 to TRBJ1-1, with 8 bases identical to TRBD1. The CDR3 extends over 14 amino acids. Germline lookup yields CDR1 SQVTM and CDR2 ANQGSEA. The ends lost 7 bases at V and 4 bases at J; junction bases unmatched: 11. DNA for the CDR3: TGCAGCGGGATTCCAGGGGGCGCGAGCACTGAAGCTTTCTTT. Residues: CSGIPGGASTEAFF.

This chain connects TRBV30 to TRBJ1-6; 8 bases fit TRBD1. Per the germline V gene, CDR1 is GTSNPN and CDR2 is SVGIG (reference sequence). This CDR3 is built from 15 residues. This CDR3 reads CASTGGSSYNSPLHF. Written as DNA, the CDR3 is TGTGCTTCAACAGGGGGTAGCTCCTATAATTCACCCCTCCACTTT.

As concerns this clone: Other DNA sequences within the sample encode an identical CDR3. The chain recombines TRBV5-1 with TRBJ2-5; maybe TRBD2 (6 bases). CDR1 SGHRS and CDR2 YFSETQ come from the germline V gene. Trimming shortened V by 0 bases and J by 1 base, and 7 bases separated the two germline ends. This CDR3 contains 14 residues. This CDR3 is CASSLGDFQETQYF. CDR3 DNA: TGCGCCAGCAGCTTGGGGGACTTCCAAGAGACCCAGTACTTC.

V gene TRBV10-1 combines with J gene TRBJ2-7, with TRBD1 matching 9 bases. The J segment lost 2 bases and the V segment lost 4 bases, leaving 6 bases of the junction unmatched. CDR3 size: 15 residues. The germline CDR1 and CDR2 sequences are WNHNN and SYGVQD (reference sequence). CDR3: CASSAGQGSTYEQYF. CDR3 DNA: TGCGCCAGCAGTGCCGGACAGGGGTCCACCTACGAGCAGTACTTC.

The chain uses TRBV4-1 and TRBJ1-5, with TRBD1 as a possible D gene (6 bases). V dropped 0 bases and J dropped 2 bases, with 11 bases sitting between them. In germline, CDR1 is MGHRA, CDR2 YSYEKL. CDR3 length: 16 residues. In DNA, the CDR3 is TGCGCCAGCAGCCAAGATCAGGGGTATGGCAATCAGCCCCAGCATTTT. Protein sequence: CASSQDQGYGNQPQHF.

The CDR3 DNA reads TGTGCCAGCTCGCCCGGTTACACCGGGGAGCTGTTTTTT. Its translation is CASSPGYTGELFF. The rearrangement links TRBV18 to TRBJ2-2; no clear D gene. Trimming removed 6 bases at V and 3 bases at J, with 8 bases between. CDR1 is KGHSH, CDR2 LQKENI, per germline. CDR3 length: 13 residues.

Concerning this clone itself: This could be a read error, since a much larger clone is one nucleotide away. In the same sample, other DNA sequences code for this CDR3. CDR3 loop: CASSFGGLNTEAFF. The CDR3 region has the DNA TGTGCCAGCAGTTTCGGGGGCCTGAACACTGAAGCTTTCTTT. This chain uses TRBV27 with TRBJ1-1; D might be TRBD1 (6 bases). CDR1 MNHEY and CDR2 SMNVEV come from the germline V gene (reference sequence). The V end lost 3 bases, the J end lost 0 bases, and 8 bases lay between the germline ends. The CDR3 runs to 14 residues.

The chain has TRBV7-9 and TRBJ1-2; TRBD1 is a possible D gene (5 bases). The CDR3 contains 16 residues. With 5 bases removed from V and 0 bases from J, the gap between germline ends came to 16 bases. CDR1 and CDR2 (germline): SEHNR, FQNEAQ (reference sequence). The CDR3 DNA reads TGTGCCAGCAGCCAAGCACGGGGGGATGCTAACTATGGCTACACCTTC. It is translated as CASSQARGDANYGYTF.

This chain connects TRBV5-1 to TRBJ1-1; D is unclear. Trimming removed 1 base from V and 1 base from J, with 11 bases in between. This CDR3 is built from 15 residues. Germline V gene data show CDR1 as SGHRS and CDR2 as YFSETQ. The CDR3: CASSLNMGQNTEAFF. The CDR3 DNA reads TGCGCCAGCAGCTTGAATATGGGCCAGAACACTGAAGCTTTCTTT.

With regard to this clone: This sample also contains other DNA sequences that code for the same CDR3. This chain joins TRBV7-9 and TRBJ2-7; D is perhaps TRBD2 (5 bases). V was pared by 5 bases and J by 4 bases, with 9 bases between. Germline assignment: CDR1 SEHNR and CDR2 FQNEAQ (reference sequence). CDR3 length equals 12 residues. The CDR3 loop is CASSLSVYEQYF. Written as DNA, the CDR3 is TGTGCCAGCAGCCTTAGCGTTTACGAGCAGTACTTC.

J is TRBJ1-5 and V is TRBV2, with a tentative D call TRBD1 (6 bases). The CDR3 loop spans 13 amino acids. V lost 6 bases to trimming and J lost 7 bases, with 13 bases between them. Germline V gene data show CDR1 as SNHLY and CDR2 as FYNNEI. Written as DNA, the CDR3 is TGTGCCAGCAGGATGGGGGCAGGGCAGCCCCAGCATTTT. Protein product: CASRMGAGQPQHF. Variable domain in full (rest from reference TRBV2 and TRBJ1-5): EPEVTQTPSHQVTQMGQEVILRCVPISNHLYFYWYRQILGQKVEFLVSFYNNEISEKSEIFDDQFSVERPDGSNFTLKIRSTKLEDSAMYFCASRMGAGQPQHFGDGTRLSIL.

This rearrangement joins TRBV30 to TRBJ1-1, with no clear D. This CDR3 is built from 12 residues. V shed 1 base and J shed 6 bases, with 9 bases lying between them. Germline V gene data show CDR1 as GTSNPN and CDR2 as SVGIG (reference sequence). The CDR3 region has the DNA TGTGCCTGGAGTGCAGGCAATCCTGAAGCTTTCTTT. It specifies CAWSAGNPEAFF.

V and J are TRBV2 and TRBJ1-5; 8 bases match TRBD1. Germline CDR1 is SNHLY and CDR2 is FYNNEI. CDR3 size: 13 residues. V was clipped by 8 bases and J by 4 bases; unmatched bases: 4. CDR3 region: CASSRDRNQPQHF. In nucleotides, the CDR3 is TGTGCCAGCTCCAGGGACAGGAATCAGCCCCAGCATTTT.

The gene calls are TRBV6-5 and TRBJ1-2; 9 nucleotides agree with TRBD1. CDR1 is MNHEY and CDR2 is SVGAGI in the germline V gene. V trimming: 6 bases; J trimming: 4 bases; junction bases outside the gene matches: 6. The CDR3 is made up of 14 amino acids. CDR3 sequence reads: CASRDTGGPYGYTF. CDR3 sequence (DNA): TGTGCCAGCAGAGACACAGGGGGCCCCTATGGCTACACCTTC.

Turning to this clone: Within the sample, other DNA sequences also encode this same CDR3. The chain joins TRBV6-6 to TRBJ1-1; D gene unclear. CDR1 is MNHNY and CDR2 is SVGAGI in the germline V gene (reference sequence). This CDR3 contains 14 residues. Trimming cost V 2 bases and J 1 base, with 8 bases left between them. CDR3 bases: TGTGCCAGCAGTTACAGGGCGGGGAACACTGAAGCTTTCTTT. This encodes CASSYRAGNTEAFF.

The chain has TRBV6-1 and TRBJ1-6; possible D gene TRBD1, 5 bases. Trimming took 7 bases from V and 10 from J, leaving 11 bases between them. The germline V gene encodes CDR1 MNHNS and CDR2 SASEGT. The CDR3 consists of 12 residues. The CDR3 nucleotides read TGTGCCAGCATTAGAGGGGAATCACCCCTCCACTTT. This encodes CASIRGESPLHF.

This clone occurred a few times. The chain employs TRBV6-1 and TRBJ2-4; D not resolved. The CDR3 contains 13 residues. The V end lost 2 bases, the J end lost 1 base, and 3 bases lay between the germline ends. Germline values: CDR1 MNHNS, CDR2 SASEGT. The CDR3 DNA follows: TGTGCCAGCAGTGAACAGGCCAAAAACATTCAGTACTTC. Residues: CASSEQAKNIQYF.

This chain connects TRBV7-2 to TRBJ2-1; 7 positions agree with TRBD2. Germline V CDR1 and CDR2: SGHTA, FQGNSA. V lost 3 bases, J lost 0 bases, and 5 bases stayed unmatched. CDR3 length equals 16 residues. The DNA for the CDR3 is TGTGCCAGCAGCTTCCTAGCGGTCCTCTCCTACAATGAGCAGTTCTTC. This translates into CASSFLAVLSYNEQFF.

The gene calls are TRBV7-9 and TRBJ2-7; perhaps TRBD1 as D (6 bases). V lost 1 base and J 2 bases, leaving 15 bases between the germline ends. This CDR3 is 16 amino acids long. The germline V gene has CDR1 SEHNR and CDR2 FQNEAQ (reference sequence). The DNA for the CDR3 is TGTGCCAGCAGCTTAGGAGGGAAGACAGGCACCTACGAGCAGTACTTC. Protein sequence: CASSLGGKTGTYEQYF.

V and J are TRBV7-2 and TRBJ1-4; the D is unclear. The germline V and J ends were trimmed by 4 bases and 4 bases, with 10 bases remaining between them. Germline-derived CDR1 and CDR2 are SGHTA and FQGNSA. This CDR3 has 14 amino acids. The CDR3 spells CASSSMGLNEKLFF. CDR3 DNA: TGTGCCAGCAGCTCAATGGGCCTTAATGAAAAACTGTTTTTT. Looking up the rest from reference TRBV7-2 and TRBJ1-4 gives the full variable domain: GAGVSQSPSNKVTEKGKDVELRCDPISGHTALYWYRQSLGQGLEFLIYFQGNSAPDKSGLPSDRFSAERTGGSVSTLTIQRTQQEDSAVYLCASSSMGLNEKLFFGSGTQLSVL.

V and J are TRBV6-1 and TRBJ2-7; TRBD2 aligns across 12 bases. The CDR3 extends over 16 amino acids. V trimming: 0 bases; J trimming: 7 bases; junction bases outside the gene matches: 7. Per germline, CDR1 MNHNS and CDR2 SASEGT. The CDR3 loop is CASSEARLAGGREQYF. The CDR3 DNA reads TGTGCCAGCAGTGAAGCCCGGCTAGCGGGAGGGCGGGAGCAGTACTTC.